This T cell receptor beta chain was sequenced during a study of cytomegalovirus exposure and HLA in healthy donors. As for the study in general: A subsequent analysis reported that the 95 to 150 validation repertoires were produced on the same platform that had also been used for the roughly 700 first-cohort repertoires. Study observations and caveats: As was reported, the classifier diagnosed cytomegalovirus status with high specificity and sensitivity. The authors listed approximately 150 TCR beta chains as cytomegalovirus-associated.

About this clone itself: What it binds is unknown.

Only in-frame clones appear in the TCRdb table, and some are missing; sequencing was by immunoSEQ multiplex PCR. Counted here are 190,000 or so clones, 65% to 85% occurring once; the ten biggest clones make up approximately 3%. The clonotype comes from a woman younger than 30 in good health and CMV-seropositive. Sequenced material: PBMCs.

Written as DNA, the CDR3 is TGTGCCAGCAGCTCTCCATTAGCGGGGAGCACAGATACGCAGTATTTT. It is translated as CASSSPLAGSTDTQYF. This chain links TRBV7-9 with TRBJ2-3, with TRBD2 identical over 8 bases. The length of the CDR3 is 16 residues. Germline V CDR1 and CDR2: SEHNR, FQNEAQ (reference sequence). V dropped 4 bases and J dropped 0; count of bases not matched to a gene: 6.